These 9 T cell receptor beta chains share one sample of origin, sequenced in a study of Tregs in tolerant kidney transplant recipients. The antigens for these receptors are not known. Sequencing was performed with immunoSEQ multiplex PCR; in TCRdb, only in-frame clones are kept and a portion is missing. The table lists around 30,000 clones, 70% to 85% of them singletons. Sequences were obtained from Tregs from blood cultured with allogeneic cells. Receptor source: a human donor in good health.

V is TRBV29-1 and J is TRBJ1-1; D not certain. Trimming cost V 5 bases and J 3 bases, with 13 bases left between them. Germline CDR1 reads SQVTM; CDR2 reads ANQGSEA. CDR3 length: 13 amino acids. The CDR3 reads CSVIGGVHTEAFF. The CDR3 nucleotides are TGCAGCGTTATCGGCGGGGTGCACACTGAAGCTTTCTTT.

V is TRBV7-2 and J is TRBJ2-3; 10 bases are shared with TRBD2. The CDR3 extends over 15 amino acids. Germline V gene lookup returns CDR1 SGHTA and CDR2 FQGNSA. With 0 bases clipped from V and 3 bases from J, the junction kept 0 bases outside the gene matches. The CDR3 DNA sequence: TGTGCCAGCAGCTTAGCGGGACTAGCGACAGATACGCAGTATTTT. Translation: CASSLAGLATDTQYF.

The gene calls are TRBV5-4 and TRBJ2-2; 9 bases match TRBD2. Germline CDR1 is SGHNT and CDR2 is YYREEE (reference sequence). The CDR3 has 14 residues. The V segment lost 5 bases and the J segment 2 bases; nucleotides outside the gene matches: 1. The CDR3 DNA reads as TGTGCCAGCAGGGGGACTAGCAACACCGGGGAGCTGTTTTTT. It specifies CASRGTSNTGELFF.

The chain uses TRBV5-5 and TRBJ2-5; D remains ambiguous. The CDR3 totals 12 residues. Germline CDR1 reads SGHKS; CDR2 reads YYEKEE (reference sequence). Trimming stripped 0 bases from V and 5 bases from J, with 5 bases between. The CDR3 is CASSLVAETQYF. The CDR3 DNA reads as TGTGCCAGCAGCTTGGTCGCTGAGACCCAGTACTTC.

V gene TRBV6-6 combines with J gene TRBJ1-2; no definite D call. Per the germline V gene, CDR1 is MNHNY and CDR2 is SVGAGI (reference sequence). The length of the CDR3 is 13 residues. V was cut by 5 bases and J by 3 bases, with 10 bases left in between. DNA for the CDR3: TGTGCCAGCAGTCCCCTGCAGTACTATGGCTACACCTTC. This encodes CASSPLQYYGYTF.

The chain recombines TRBV5-1 with TRBJ2-5, with TRBD2 as a possible D gene (5 bases). This CDR3 region has 12 residues. Trimming stripped 3 bases from V and 9 bases from J, with 12 bases between. CDR1 is SGHRS and CDR2 is YFSETQ in the germline V gene. DNA of the CDR3: TGCGCCAGCAGCTCCGACTATGGGGCCCAGTACTTC. Protein product: CASSSDYGAQYF.

This clone counts as medium-sized. This chain connects TRBV14 to TRBJ2-1; 7 bases fit TRBD2. The CDR3 covers 16 residues. The V gene's germline CDR1 is SGHDN and CDR2 FVKESK. V gave up 3 bases and J gave up 0 bases; unmatched junction bases: 5. The CDR3 loop reads CASSQLGGSSYNEQFF. The DNA of the CDR3 is TGTGCCAGCAGCCAGTTGGGCGGGAGCTCCTACAATGAGCAGTTCTTC.

The chain links TRBV2 to TRBJ2-1, with 7 bases lining up with TRBD2. The length of the CDR3 is 13 residues. Germline V lookup: CDR1 SNHLY, CDR2 FYNNEI. J lost 5 bases, V lost 4 bases, and 2 bases had no gene match. In DNA, the CDR3 is TGTGCCAGCAGTGGGGACTACGACAATGAGCAGTTCTTC. This encodes CASSGDYDNEQFF.

The V call is TRBV9, the J call TRBJ2-1; maybe TRBD2 (5 bases). The CDR3 has 12 residues. Trimming removed 0 bases from V and 10 bases from J, with 8 bases in between. The germline CDR1 and CDR2 sequences are SGDLS and YYNGEE. CDR3 nucleotide sequence: TGTGCCAGCAGCGTAGGGGCTAGCGAGCAGTTCTTC. Translating it yields CASSVGASEQFF.